This T cell receptor (beta chain) was sequenced during a study of T cell responses to AZD1222 COVID-19 vaccine. Study outcomes and limitations: Mapped onto spike, vaccine-associated CD4 TCRs spanned it and were dominant at 160-218 and 743-854. There were mostly white British donors and more females than males, and clonal diversity was possibly underestimated. Only after the peak T cell response were repertoires sampled.

TCRdb's copy holds only in-frame clones and misses some; the assay was immunoSEQ multiplex PCR. This table holds roughly 110,000 clones, roughly 90% found once. To note about this clone: What it binds is not known.

The CDR3 has 14 amino acids. Trimming shortened V by 0 bases and J by 5 bases, and 9 bases separated the two germline ends. CDR1 is SGDLS and CDR2 is YYNGEE in the germline V gene. The analysis combined second doses at about 4 or about 12 weeks. The V and J genes are TRBV9 and TRBJ1-5; possible D gene TRBD1, 6 bases. The material sequenced was peripheral blood, taken 28 days after the second AZD1222 dose. The sequence was obtained from an adult who received the AZD1222 COVID-19 vaccine. CDR3 protein: CASSVEGGDQPQHF. DNA of the CDR3: TGTGCCAGCAGCGTAGAGGGGGGCGATCAGCCCCAGCATTTT.